This T cell receptor (beta chain) was recorded in a study of cytomegalovirus exposure and HLA in healthy donors. Study findings and constraints: In vitro testing confirmed a few CMV-associated chains as specific for CMV antigens.

A note on this clone: Antigen: not known.

Primers included in the PCR were 60 Vbeta and 13 Jbeta primers. Sequenced by immunoSEQ multiplex PCR; TCRdb stores in-frame clones only, minus some. This table has about 150,000 clones, approximately 86% appearing once. This TCR was sampled from a woman between 45 and 65 years old in good health and CMV-seropositive. Specimen: PBMCs.

The CDR3 DNA reads TGTGCCAGCACCGAGAACAGAGACAATCAGCCCCAGCATTTT. Protein product: CASTENRDNQPQHF. The J gene is TRBJ1-5, the V gene TRBV6-6; no firm D call. Trimming took off 7 bases at V and 3 bases at J, with 13 bases between the two ends. The CDR3 is 14 amino acids. Per germline, CDR1 MNHNY and CDR2 SVGAGI (reference sequence).